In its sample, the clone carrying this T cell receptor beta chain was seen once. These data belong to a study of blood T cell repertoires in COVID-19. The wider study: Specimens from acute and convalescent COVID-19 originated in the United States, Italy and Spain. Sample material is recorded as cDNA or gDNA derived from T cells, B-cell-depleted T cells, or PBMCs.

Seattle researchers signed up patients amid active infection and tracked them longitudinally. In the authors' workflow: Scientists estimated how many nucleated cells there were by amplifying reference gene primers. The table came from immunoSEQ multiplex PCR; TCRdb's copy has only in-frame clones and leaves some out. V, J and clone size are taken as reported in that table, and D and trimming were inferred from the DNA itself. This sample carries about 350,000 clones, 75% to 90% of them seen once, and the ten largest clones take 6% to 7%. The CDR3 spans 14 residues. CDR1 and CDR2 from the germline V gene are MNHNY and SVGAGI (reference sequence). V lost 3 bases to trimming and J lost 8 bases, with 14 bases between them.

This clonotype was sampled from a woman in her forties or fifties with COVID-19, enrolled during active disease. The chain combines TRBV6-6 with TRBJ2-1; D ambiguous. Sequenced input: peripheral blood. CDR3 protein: CASSYFDQLYEQFF. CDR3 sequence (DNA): TGTGCCAGCAGTTATTTCGATCAACTGTATGAGCAGTTCTTC.